The present T cell receptor (beta chain) was sequenced within a study of shared clonotypes between healthy human individuals. The CDR3 runs 14 residues. J gave up 7 bases and V 8 bases, and 11 bases lay outside the gene matches. Germline loops: CDR1 LNHDA, CDR2 SQIVND (reference sequence). Some clones are missing from TCRdb's copy, which holds only in-frame ones; the method was immunoSEQ multiplex PCR. This sample has under 1,100,000 clones; 65% to 80% occur once, and the top ten carry 1.4%. This sequence was found in a man between 18 and 29 years old in good health. The chain recombines TRBV19 with TRBJ2-1; 7 bases are shared with TRBD1. Source material: memory CD4+ T cells sorted from blood. Stated subset: CD45RA-negative fraction. The CDR3 DNA reads TGTGCCAGTGACCCGGGACAGAGCAAGAATGAGCAGTTCTTC. The encoded protein is CASDPGQSKNEQFF.